This TCR beta chain was obtained from a study of T cells after yellow fever vaccination. Regarding the study as a whole: Though it reached lower strength, the secondary response hit its peak faster, day 5 versus 15. FACS-sorted repertoires might harbor abundant contaminating clonotypes from the bulk population. At 95% to 98% for CD4 and approximately 89% for CD8, most primary-vaccination clones showed up again after the booster.

Comments on this clonotype: Its antigen remains unknown.

The CDR3 loop spans 15 amino acids. V gave up 6 bases and J gave up 3 bases, with 17 bases separating them. Germline V gene lookup returns CDR1 SEHNR and CDR2 FQNEAQ (reference sequence). They built TCR cDNA with 5'RACE template switching, a step that put in a universal primer site and UMIs. TCRdb fed the 5' RACE reads into MiXCR, producing one record per CDR3 protein. Of 400,000 or so distinct CDR3 sequences in the sample, 15% to 20% were seen once. The chain combines TRBV7-9 with TRBJ1-1; the D gene is possibly TRBD1 (6 bases). The sequence derives from a man younger than 30 who received the YFV17D yellow fever vaccine. The material was PBMCs, obtained before the yellow fever booster vaccination. Here the CDR3 reads CASRNNRAPDTEAFF. The CDR3, as DNA: TGTGCCAGCAGGAATAACAGGGCGCCCGACACTGAAGCTTTCTTT.